A single sample gave rise to the 25 T cell receptor beta chains below, sequenced in a study of CD8+CD57+ T cells in acquired aplastic anemia. CDR3 and TCR beta VDJ profiling relied on a genomic DNA template. TCRdb itself ran the reads through MiXCR, one entry per CDR3 protein. The sample includes hundreds of thousands of distinct CDR3 sequences, over 25% of them seen just once. Patients included in sequencing had previously demonstrated CD8+CD57+ cell expansion by flow cytometry. The sequenced sample was sorted CD4+, CD8+, or CD8+CD57+ T cells (not recorded which) from PBMCs. Receptor source: a human donor with aplastic anemia.

As to this clonotype: This could be a read error, since a much larger clone is one nucleotide away. The genes are TRBV7-9 and TRBJ2-7, with 8 bases aligning to TRBD1. Germline values: CDR1 SEHNR, CDR2 FQNEAQ (reference sequence). V was clipped by 4 bases and J by 3 bases; unmatched bases: 5. The CDR3 is made up of 14 amino acids. The CDR3 region is CASSSLTGDYEQYF. CDR3 coding DNA: TGTGCCAGCAGCTCCTTGACAGGGGACTACGAGCAGTACTTC.

The rearrangement links TRBV19 to TRBJ1-5; D gene unclear. The CDR3 extends over 13 amino acids. CDR1 and CDR2 from the germline V gene are LNHDA and SQIVND (reference sequence). Trimming removed 6 bases at V and 11 bases at J, with 17 bases between. The CDR3 region is CASRAGGGETQHF. The CDR3 DNA reads TGTGCCAGTAGGGCAGGAGGTGGTGAGACCCAGCATTTT.

This clonotype has only a few counts. The genes are TRBV11-1 and TRBJ1-3, with D uncertain. V lost 5 bases, J lost 0 bases, and 17 bases lay in between. The CDR3 contains 17 residues. Germline V gene lookup returns CDR1 SGHAT and CDR2 FQDESV (reference sequence). This chain's CDR3 is CASSRLTPTSSGNTIYF. In nucleotides, the CDR3 is TGTGCCAGCAGCAGACTGACACCAACTTCCTCTGGAAACACCATATATTTT.

This clonotype was seen ten or more times. The rearrangement uses TRBV19 and TRBJ1-5; 8 bases map to TRBD1. Trimming took 4 bases from V and 2 from J; bases not matched to a gene: 10. The CDR3 is 17 residues long. Germline V lookup: CDR1 LNHDA, CDR2 SQIVND (reference sequence). The CDR3: CASSTRLTGVGNQPQHF. Written as DNA, the CDR3 is TGTGCCAGTAGTACCCGGCTGACAGGGGTGGGCAATCAGCCCCAGCATTTT.

This clonotype was seen only a few times. The V gene is TRBV19, the J gene TRBJ2-1; no reliable D call. Trimming pared 6 bases from V and 6 bases from J, leaving 18 bases between. This CDR3 is 15 amino acids long. Per the germline V gene, CDR1 is LNHDA and CDR2 is SQIVND (reference sequence). CDR3 amino acids: CASSPLRGDGNEQFF. CDR3 sequence (DNA): TGTGCCAGTAGCCCCCTACGAGGAGATGGCAATGAGCAGTTCTTC. Together with reference TRBV19 and TRBJ2-1, the CDR3 gives the full variable domain: DGGITQSPKYLFRKEGQNVTLSCEQNLNHDAMYWYRQDPGQGLRLIYYSQIVNDFQKGDIAEGYSVSREKKESFPLTVTSAQKNPTAFYLCASSPLRGDGNEQFFGPGTRLTVL.

This clonotype was detected many times. This chain connects TRBV19 to TRBJ2-7, with D possibly TRBD2 on 5 matching bases. CDR3 length: 15 residues. Germline values: CDR1 LNHDA, CDR2 SQIVND (reference sequence). V was trimmed by 2 bases and J by 1 base, leaving 12 bases between them. CDR3 DNA: TGTGCCAGTAGTATAACGTCGGGATCTTCCTACGAGCAGTACTTC. The encoded protein is CASSITSGSSYEQYF.

This clonotype has more than one count but fewer than ten. This rearrangement joins TRBV20-1 to TRBJ2-2; 8 bases agree with TRBD2. Germline assignment: CDR1 DFQATT and CDR2 SNEGSKA (reference sequence). V shed 3 bases and J 7 bases; nucleotides not matched to a gene: 10. This CDR3 comprises 15 residues. The CDR3 protein is CSASWTRGVGGELFF. DNA for the CDR3: TGCAGTGCTAGTTGGACGCGGGGGGTCGGCGGGGAGCTGTTTTTT.

In its sample, this clonotype was seen a few times. This sequence joins TRBV12-3 or TRBV12-4 and TRBJ2-1, with D perhaps matching TRBD1 or TRBD2 (6 bases each). The length of the CDR3 is 14 residues. Trimming removed 8 bases from V and 8 bases from J, with 19 bases in between. CDR3 sequence (DNA): TGTGCCAGCTCCTACCTTCTGGGGGGCGATGAGCAGTTCTTC. It is translated as CASSYLLGGDEQFF.

This chain connects TRBV12-3 or TRBV12-4 to TRBJ1-6; TRBD1 might be the D (6 bases). V shed 6 bases and J shed 5 bases, with 20 bases lying between them. The CDR3 has 17 residues. The CDR3 DNA reads as TGTGCCAGCAGCCTCGCCACCGGGACACCAAATAATTCACCCCTCCACTTT. Its protein is CASSLATGTPNNSPLHF.

There are many counts of this clonotype. This rearrangement joins TRBV2 to TRBJ2-1; D perhaps matches TRBD2 (6 bases). Germline V CDR1 and CDR2: SNHLY, FYNNEI. The V end lost 5 bases, the J end lost 7 bases, and 12 bases lay between the germline ends. CDR3 length: 13 amino acids. Here the CDR3 DNA reads TGTGCCAGCAGTCGGGACTTACCTAATGAGCAGTTCTTC. Protein sequence: CASSRDLPNEQFF. The full variable domain, rest sourced from reference TRBV2 and TRBJ2-1, is EPEVTQTPSHQVTQMGQEVILRCVPISNHLYFYWYRQILGQKVEFLVSFYNNEISEKSEIFDDQFSVERPDGSNFTLKIRSTKLEDSAMYFCASSRDLPNEQFFGPGTRLTVL.

This clonotype appeared a few times. The chain carries TRBV12-3 or TRBV12-4 and TRBJ1-2; 9 bases fit TRBD1. J gave up 6 bases and V 6 bases, and 11 bases lay outside the gene matches. The CDR3 has 15 amino acids. The CDR3 nucleotides read TGTGCCAGCAGCCAAAATGGACAGGGGCAGGATGGCTACACCTTC. Protein: CASSQNGQGQDGYTF.

Points on this clonotype: A much more abundant neighbour one base away suggests this may be a read error. The rearrangement joins TRBV19 to TRBJ1-3; D not certain. CDR3 length: 12 residues. With 8 bases removed from V and 2 bases from J, the gap between germline ends came to 7 bases. The germline CDR1 and CDR2 sequences are LNHDA and SQIVND (reference sequence). The CDR3 DNA reads TGTGCCAGTGCCCCTACTGGAAACACCATATATTTT. It yields the protein CASAPTGNTIYF.

V usage is TRBV11-2 and J usage is TRBJ1-2, with D possibly being TRBD1 (6 bases). V was clipped by 0 bases and J by 6 bases, with 20 bases between them. CDR1 and CDR2 (germline): SGHAT, FQNNGV. This CDR3 is built from 17 residues. The CDR3 DNA follows: TGTGCCAGCAGCTTAGATTCAATAAGAGGACAGCGAGATGGCTACACCTTC. Residues: CASSLDSIRGQRDGYTF.

This clonotype was seen only a few times. The rearrangement uses TRBV7-6 and TRBJ2-7, with 7 bases lining up with TRBD1. The CDR3 has 14 amino acids. Germline CDR1 and CDR2: SGHVS and FNYEAQ. Germline trimming cut 5 bases from V and 2 bases from J; bases unmatched to any gene: 6. CDR3 nucleotides: TGTGCCAGCAGCCCGACAGGGCAGACCTACGAGCAGTACTTC. This codes for CASSPTGQTYEQYF.

This clonotype was recorded a few times. This sequence joins TRBV20-1 and TRBJ1-5; a possible D gene is TRBD1 (6 bases). This CDR3 contains 16 residues. From germline, CDR1 is DFQATT and CDR2 SNEGSKA (reference sequence). Between the trimmed V and J ends, which lost 3 bases and 9 bases, there was a span of 24 bases. CDR3 DNA: TGCAGTGCTAGTAATTTCCAGGGGAAGCTCGTAGGGCCCCAGCATTTT. It codes for CSASNFQGKLVGPQHF.

The V and J genes are TRBV11-2 and TRBJ2-7, with TRBD2 matching 11 bases. With V trimmed by 6 bases and J by 7 bases, 8 bases remained unmatched. This CDR3 has 14 residues. Germline CDR1 and CDR2: SGHAT and FQNNGV. CDR3 sequence reads: CASRPTSGVWEQYF. CDR3 DNA sequence: TGTGCCAGCAGGCCGACTAGCGGGGTATGGGAGCAGTACTTC.

This clonotype has at least ten counts. This chain connects TRBV10-3 to TRBJ1-1; D is unresolved. Germline loops: CDR1 ENHRY, CDR2 SYGVKD. The CDR3 totals 13 residues. Trimming shortened V by 2 bases and J by 5 bases, and 9 bases separated the two germline ends. The CDR3 DNA is TGTGCCATCAGTGAGGATGTAAGGACTGAAGCTTTCTTT. Its protein is CAISEDVRTEAFF.

This clonotype appeared a few times. The genes are TRBV5-8 and TRBJ1-1; TRBD1 is a possible D gene (5 bases). This CDR3 region has 12 residues. V was trimmed by 5 bases and J by 6 bases, leaving 11 bases between them. Germline V CDR1 and CDR2: SGHTS, YDEGEE. CDR3 protein: CASRWVGAEAFF. DNA for the CDR3: TGTGCCAGCAGGTGGGTGGGGGCTGAAGCTTTCTTT.

This clonotype was recorded at least ten times. The chain is built from TRBV4-1 and TRBJ1-5; D not certain. V gave up 0 bases and J gave up 5 bases, with 5 bases separating them. Germline loops: CDR1 MGHRA, CDR2 YSYEKL. The CDR3 spans 13 residues. The CDR3 DNA follows: TGCGCCAGCAGCCAAGATGGTGATCAGCCCCAGCATTTT. This encodes CASSQDGDQPQHF.

This clonotype showed up many times. This CDR3 is CAISEEPRGETQYF. CDR3 DNA sequence: TGTGCCATCAGTGAAGAGCCGAGGGGAGAGACCCAGTACTTC. The V and J genes are TRBV10-3 and TRBJ2-5; D tentatively fits TRBD1 or TRBD2 (5 bases each). Germline V gene lookup returns CDR1 ENHRY and CDR2 SYGVKD. This CDR3 spans 14 amino acids. Trimming took 3 bases from V and 4 from J, leaving 12 bases between them.

Only a few counts were recorded for this clonotype. The gene calls are TRBV7-3 and TRBJ1-1; 7 bases line up with TRBD1. There are 15 residues in the CDR3. Trimming removed 1 base from V and 1 base from J; junction bases left unmatched: 3. CDR1 and CDR2 from the germline V gene are SGHTA and FQGTGA. The CDR3 spells CASSLSQGGNTEAFF. CDR3 DNA sequence: TGTGCCAGCAGCTTAAGCCAGGGGGGGAACACTGAAGCTTTCTTT.

This clonotype was found a few times. Since a much larger clone is just one base distant, this may be a read error. The CDR3 DNA sequence: TGTCCCAGCAGCTTTACCGAGCGGGACTACGAGCAGTACTTC. Its translation is CPSSFTERDYEQYF. The chain links TRBV7-8 to TRBJ2-7, with 7 bases aligning to TRBD2. The CDR3 is made up of 14 amino acids. Germline values: CDR1 SGHVS, CDR2 FQNEAQ.

This clonotype was picked up many times. V gene TRBV19 combines with J gene TRBJ1-2; no clear D. The CDR3 sequence is 13 residues long. Germline-derived CDR1 and CDR2 are LNHDA and SQIVND (reference sequence). V gave up 5 bases and J gave up 4 bases, with 11 bases separating them. Written as DNA, the CDR3 is TGTGCCAGTAGTCCGGCGGGAGCCTATGGCTACACCTTC. Translated, it gives CASSPAGAYGYTF.

The V gene is TRBV7-6, the J gene TRBJ2-5; D is uncertain. The CDR3 totals 16 residues. Trimming cost V 0 bases and J 4 bases, with 15 bases left between them. Germline V gene lookup returns CDR1 SGHVS and CDR2 FNYEAQ. The CDR3 here is CASSLAVDDLTETQYF. DNA for the CDR3: TGTGCCAGCAGCTTAGCTGTAGATGACCTGACAGAGACCCAGTACTTC.

Ten or more counts support this clonotype. The genes are TRBV6-1 and TRBJ1-5, with TRBD1 identical over 10 bases. The CDR3 sequence is 15 residues long. V dropped 4 bases and J dropped 6; count of bases not matched to a gene: 6. Germline loops: CDR1 MNHNS, CDR2 SASEGT. CDR3 protein: CASSAQGQGIQPQHF. In DNA, the CDR3 is TGTGCCAGCAGTGCCCAGGGACAGGGGATTCAGCCCCAGCATTTT.